These 29 T cell receptor beta chains came from one sample sequenced in a study of T cells after yellow fever vaccination. Each CDR3 protein is one row after TCRdb ran MiXCR on the 5' RACE reads. The repertoire holds 360,000 or so distinct CDR3 sequences, with around a tenth as singletons. The sample was PBMCs, taken on the day of the first yellow fever vaccination. These receptors were collected from a man aged 18 to 35 who received the YFV17D yellow fever vaccine.

About this clonotype: A much more abundant neighbour one base away suggests this may be a read error. The V call is TRBV10-3, the J call TRBJ1-1; D not resolved. CDR3 length: 13 amino acids. Looked up from germline, CDR1 is ENHRY and CDR2 is SYGVKD. CDR3 region: CANSGNVNTEAFF. The CDR3 DNA is TGTGCCAACAGTGGGAATGTGAACACTGAAGCTTTCTTT.

V gene TRBV7-2 combines with J gene TRBJ1-2; 8 bases are shared with TRBD1. This CDR3 region has 15 residues. Germline V lookup: CDR1 SGHTA, CDR2 FQGNSA. V was clipped by 3 bases and J by 1 base; unmatched bases: 4. The CDR3 sequence is CASSLGTGVNYGYTF. The CDR3 coding sequence is TGTGCCAGCAGCTTGGGGACAGGAGTTAACTATGGCTACACCTTC.

This chain connects TRBV4-3 to TRBJ1-1; no definite D call. The CDR3 has 12 amino acids. Germline V lookup: CDR1 LGHNA, CDR2 YSLEER. The V gene lost 4 bases and the J gene lost 7 bases, with 10 bases spanning the gap. The CDR3 nucleotides read TGCGCCAGCAGCCTCAGTAGTGGTGAAGCTTTCTTT. Residues: CASSLSSGEAFF.

This clonotype has just a few counts. The chain is built from TRBV20-1 and TRBJ1-1; maybe TRBD1 (5 bases). Trimming stripped 5 bases from V and 3 bases from J, with 13 bases between. CDR3 length: 13 amino acids. Per germline, CDR1 DFQATT and CDR2 SNEGSKA (reference sequence). The CDR3: CSAFVPGDTEAFF. The CDR3 nucleotides read TGCAGTGCTTTTGTACCGGGGGACACTGAAGCTTTCTTT.

This clonotype was detected a few times. The chain combines TRBV28 with TRBJ2-2; TRBD1 agrees at 8 bases. The V gene end was trimmed by 11 bases and the J gene end by 6 bases; junction bases not matched to a gene: 14. Germline loops: CDR1 MDHEN, CDR2 SYDVKM. The CDR3 is made up of 15 amino acids. In nucleotides, the CDR3 is TGTGCCGTTCAGAGACAGGGGTCGGGGGCCGGGGAGCTGTTTTTT. Its protein product is CAVQRQGSGAGELFF.

This rearrangement joins TRBV6-5 to TRBJ2-3; a weak D match, TRBD2 (6 bases). The CDR3 is made up of 17 amino acids. Per germline, CDR1 MNHEY and CDR2 SVGAGI. Deletions cut 0 bases from V and 2 bases from J, with 15 bases between. CDR3 protein: CASSYSKVGGDTDTQYF. The CDR3, as DNA: TGTGCCAGCAGTTACTCGAAGGTCGGAGGGGACACAGATACGCAGTATTTT.

There are a few counts of this clonotype. The rearrangement uses TRBV4-1 and TRBJ2-3, with no clear D. This CDR3 spans 17 amino acids. Germline V gene sequence: CDR1 MGHRA, CDR2 YSYEKL. Trimming took 0 bases from V and 0 from J, leaving 13 bases between them. CDR3 residues: CASSQESYTRSTDTQYF. The CDR3, as DNA: TGCGCCAGCAGCCAAGAATCGTACACACGCAGCACAGATACGCAGTATTTT.

This clonotype turned up a few times. The J gene is TRBJ1-2, the V gene TRBV7-9, with D perhaps matching TRBD1 (5 bases). This CDR3 contains 15 residues. The V end lost 3 bases, the J end lost 0 bases, and 11 bases lay between the germline ends. The germline V gene has CDR1 SEHNR and CDR2 FQNEAQ (reference sequence). CDR3 DNA sequence: TGTGCCAGCAGCTTCGCAGGGACGGCTAACTATGGCTACACCTTC. Translated, it gives CASSFAGTANYGYTF. The whole variable domain, remainder taken from reference TRBV7-9 and TRBJ1-2, is DTGVSQNPRHKITKRGQNVTFRCDPISEHNRLYWYRQTLGQGPEFLTYFQNEAQLEKSRLLSDRFSAERPKGSFSTLEIQRTEQGDSAMYLCASSFAGTANYGYTFGSGTRLTVV.

The chain employs TRBV6-2 or TRBV6-3 and TRBJ1-6; no clear D gene. This CDR3 spans 16 amino acids. The V end lost 8 bases, the J end lost 8 bases, and 22 bases lay between the germline ends. Looked up from germline, CDR1 is MNHEY and CDR2 is SVGEGT. Here the CDR3 reads CASGSKWTRIHSPLHF. The CDR3 DNA reads TGTGCCAGCGGATCTAAGTGGACCCGGATTCATTCACCCCTCCACTTT.

In DNA, the CDR3 is TGTGCCAGCAGCTACCCCTCGGGGGGGCCCAATGAGCAGTTCTTC. It encodes CASSYPSGGPNEQFF. The J gene is TRBJ2-1, the V gene TRBV7-2, with 8 bases fitting TRBD2. CDR1 SGHTA and CDR2 FQGNSA come from the germline V gene. The CDR3 is 15 residues long. Trimming at V came to 4 bases and at J to 6 bases, leaving 8 bases not matched to a gene.

This clonotype was seen many times. The CDR3 sequence: CASSQDSQETQYF. The CDR3 DNA reads TGTGCCAGCAGCCAGGACAGTCAAGAGACCCAGTACTTC. J is TRBJ2-5 and V is TRBV3-1; the D gene is possibly TRBD1 (6 bases). Trimming took off 3 bases at V and 2 bases at J, with 7 bases between the two ends. CDR3 size: 13 residues. Germline CDR1 reads LGHDT; CDR2 reads YNNKEL (reference sequence).

In its sample, this clonotype was seen a few times. The V and J genes are TRBV20-1 and TRBJ2-1; possibly TRBD1 for D (5 bases). Trimming took off 0 bases at V and 1 base at J, with 10 bases between the two ends. The CDR3 consists of 15 residues. Germline V gene sequence: CDR1 DFQATT, CDR2 SNEGSKA (reference sequence). The CDR3 DNA is TGCAGTGCTAGAGACCGGACACGTTCCTACAATGAGCAGTTCTTC. This translates into CSARDRTRSYNEQFF.

There are a few counts of this clonotype. The CDR3 here is CASSLNVRGPYEQYV. Written as DNA, the CDR3 is TGTGCCAGCAGCCTAAACGTCAGGGGGCCGTACGAGCAGTACGTC. This chain uses TRBV7-2 with TRBJ2-7; 8 bases map to TRBD1. This CDR3 has 15 amino acids. Germline CDR1 SGHTA, CDR2 FQGNSA. The trim removed 5 bases at V and 4 bases at J, leaving 10 bases unmatched.

J is TRBJ1-2 and V is TRBV12-3 or TRBV12-4; D possibly corresponds to TRBD1 (5 bases). This CDR3 is 15 amino acids long. The germline V and J ends were trimmed by 5 bases and 4 bases, with 17 bases remaining between them. The CDR3 bases are TGTGCCAGCAGTCTGACGGGGCGTGAAGCCTATGGCTACACCTTC. This sequence encodes CASSLTGREAYGYTF.

To note about this clonotype: Sequence at one end of the junction differs from germline and may be a read error. CDR3 DNA: TGCTGTGCCTCCGGGACTAGAAAAGTTCTCGAGCAGTACTTC. Its protein is CCASGTRKVLEQYF. The genes are TRBV20-1 and TRBJ2-7, with 8 bases fitting TRBD2. CDR1 DFQATT and CDR2 SNEGSKA come from the germline V gene (reference sequence). This CDR3 has 14 residues.

This clonotype was seen a handful of times. The gene calls are TRBV12-3 or TRBV12-4 and TRBJ2-7; D possibly corresponds to TRBD1 (6 bases). Trimming left V 4 bases short and J 5 bases short, with 15 bases between. The CDR3 runs to 14 residues. The CDR3 nucleotides are TGTGCCAGCAGTTCCGGCTCAGGGGTCCACGAGCAGTACTTC. Residues: CASSSGSGVHEQYF.

This clonotype turned up a few times. The chain has TRBV12-3 or TRBV12-4 and TRBJ2-2; TRBD1 aligns across 7 bases. The trim removed 7 bases at V and 1 base at J, leaving 6 bases unmatched. The CDR3 length is 15 residues. CDR3 residues: CASTPDRMNTGELFF. The DNA for the CDR3 is TGTGCCAGCACCCCGGACAGGATGAACACCGGGGAGCTGTTTTTT.

This clonotype appeared a few times. The rearrangement links TRBV11-2 to TRBJ2-1; a weak D match, TRBD2 (6 bases). The V gene's germline CDR1 is SGHAT and CDR2 FQNNGV. The CDR3 runs 16 residues. With 7 bases removed from V and 7 bases from J, the gap between germline ends came to 23 bases. The DNA for the CDR3 is TGTGCCAGCACCCGAGGGAGGTTAGATGGAAAAAATGAGCAGTTCTTC. Translating it yields CASTRGRLDGKNEQFF. The variable domain in full, completed from reference TRBV11-2 and TRBJ2-1, reads EAGVAQSPRYKIIEKRQSVAFWCNPISGHATLYWYQQILGQGPKLLIQFQNNGVVDDSQLPKDRFSAERLKGVDSTLKIQPAKLEDSAVYLCASTRGRLDGKNEQFFGPGTRLTVL.

This chain links TRBV7-9 with TRBJ2-7; TRBD1 might be the D (6 bases). CDR3 length: 14 residues. Germline V CDR1 and CDR2: SEHNR, FQNEAQ (reference sequence). V gave up 6 bases and J gave up 5 bases, with 17 bases separating them. The DNA for the CDR3 is TGTGCCAGCAGAGAAGCCGGGACATTCGACGAGCAGTACGTC. Translating it yields CASREAGTFDEQYV.

The chain recombines TRBV7-6 with TRBJ1-1; D is uncertain. Trimming took off 4 bases at V and 5 bases at J, with 14 bases between the two ends. Germline assignment: CDR1 SGHVS and CDR2 FNYEAQ. The CDR3 contains 14 residues. The CDR3 reads CASSSLDRETEAFF. The CDR3 DNA sequence: TGTGCCAGCAGCTCCCTGGACCGGGAAACTGAAGCTTTCTTT.

This chain connects TRBV4-1 to TRBJ2-7, with 10 bases aligning to TRBD2. The V segment lost 3 bases and the J segment 6 bases; nucleotides outside the gene matches: 17. Germline loops: CDR1 MGHRA, CDR2 YSYEKL. The CDR3 has 18 amino acids. In nucleotides, the CDR3 is TGCGCCAGCAGCCAGAACCACCAAGCTCCGGGACTAGCGAGCGAGCAGTACTTC. Translation: CASSQNHQAPGLASEQYF.

CDR3 sequence reads: CASSDWRGRGETQYF. The CDR3 bases are TGCGCCAGCAGTGATTGGCGGGGCAGGGGAGAGACCCAGTACTTC. The chain is built from TRBV10-2 and TRBJ2-5, with D possibly being TRBD1 or TRBD2 (6 bases each). The CDR3 has 15 residues. V was cut by 3 bases and J by 4 bases, with 15 bases left in between. Germline CDR1 is WSHSY and CDR2 is SAAADI.

This clonotype was observed a handful of times. The chain is built from TRBV7-9 and TRBJ2-1; D uncertain. V shed 5 bases and J shed 0 bases, with 8 bases lying between them. The germline V gene has CDR1 SEHNR and CDR2 FQNEAQ (reference sequence). The CDR3 has 14 residues. CDR3 nucleotides: TGTGCCAGCAGCGCCGTTAGCTCCTACAATGAGCAGTTCTTC. This codes for CASSAVSSYNEQFF.

This chain uses TRBV6-6 with TRBJ1-6; D possibly corresponds to TRBD1 (6 bases). From germline, CDR1 is MNHNY and CDR2 SVGAGI (reference sequence). This CDR3 has 12 residues. Trimming removed 7 bases from V and 10 bases from J, with 11 bases in between. CDR3 sequence: CASTGANSPLHF. Written as DNA, the CDR3 is TGTGCCAGCACAGGGGCTAACTCACCCCTCCACTTT.

This clonotype showed up just a few times. J is TRBJ2-3 and V is TRBV11-2; no clear D. Germline V gene sequence: CDR1 SGHAT, CDR2 FQNNGV. Trimming removed 0 bases at V and 2 bases at J, with 3 bases between. The CDR3 loop spans 13 amino acids. The CDR3 DNA reads TGTGCCAGCAGCTTAGATCCCACAGATACGCAGTATTTT. It yields the protein CASSLDPTDTQYF.

This clonotype was recorded many times. The chain employs TRBV2 and TRBJ2-7, with D possibly being TRBD1 (6 bases). Germline assignment: CDR1 SNHLY and CDR2 FYNNEI. V lost 6 bases and J lost 4, with 16 bases in between. The CDR3 sequence is 14 residues long. CDR3 protein: CASSAWTVRYEQYV. The CDR3 nucleotides read TGTGCCAGCAGCGCCTGGACAGTCCGTTACGAGCAGTACGTC.

This clonotype was counted between two and nine times. The chain employs TRBV7-2 and TRBJ1-1; TRBD1 matches at 7 bases. V lost 1 base and J lost 5; bases outside the gene matches: 7. The CDR3 has 15 residues. Germline values: CDR1 SGHTA, CDR2 FQGNSA. The CDR3 here is CASSLDDRVRTEAFF. The CDR3 nucleotides read TGTGCCAGCAGCTTAGACGACAGGGTAAGAACTGAAGCTTTCTTT. Combining the CDR3 with reference TRBV7-2 and TRBJ1-1 gives the whole variable domain GAGVSQSPSNKVTEKGKDVELRCDPISGHTALYWYRQSLGQGLEFLIYFQGNSAPDKSGLPSDRFSAERTGGSVSTLTIQRTQQEDSAVYLCASSLDDRVRTEAFFGQGTRLTVV.

The chain combines TRBV7-9 with TRBJ2-1; 9 nucleotides match TRBD2. The V gene's germline CDR1 is SEHNR and CDR2 FQNEAQ (reference sequence). J gave up 6 bases and V 4 bases, and 13 bases lay outside the gene matches. The CDR3 has 17 amino acids. In DNA form, the CDR3 reads TGTGCCAGCAGCTCGACCCGGGGTAGCGGGGGCATCAATGAGCAGTTCTTC. It codes for CASSSTRGSGGINEQFF. Full variable domain (outside the CDR3, taken from reference TRBV7-9 and TRBJ2-1): DTGVSQNPRHKITKRGQNVTFRCDPISEHNRLYWYRQTLGQGPEFLTYFQNEAQLEKSRLLSDRFSAERPKGSFSTLEIQRTEQGDSAMYLCASSSTRGSGGINEQFFGPGTRLTVL.

The V call is TRBV10-3, the J call TRBJ2-1; TRBD2 aligns across 9 bases. Germline assignment: CDR1 ENHRY and CDR2 SYGVKD. V lost 8 bases, J lost 8 bases, and 7 bases stayed unmatched. This CDR3 has 13 residues. The CDR3 spells CAIGTSTNDEQFF. The CDR3 coding sequence is TGTGCCATCGGGACTAGCACTAATGATGAGCAGTTCTTC.